The rows below give T cell receptor beta chains drawn from one sample of a study of T cell changes during pregnancy in multiple sclerosis. The table came from immunoSEQ multiplex PCR; TCRdb's copy has only in-frame clones and leaves some out. The data hold some 47,000 clones, with roughly 89% observed a single time. The sample in question was peripheral blood, obtained in the first trimester of pregnancy. The receptors were gathered from a female donor with multiple sclerosis, enrolled in a pregnancy study. CDR3s include the opening cysteine and the closing phenylalanine or tryptophan. A D gene is named only where the DNA matches it firmly. Size is stated for part of the rows, as once, few or many counts, or as a class when the clone is expanded.

V: TRBV19
size: -
D: -
J: TRBJ1-1
DNA: TGTGCCAGTAGTGCCGGGGATTCACCAGGCACTGAAGCTTTCTTT
CDR3: CASSAGDSPGTEAFF

V: TRBV11-3
size: -
D: TRBD2
J: TRBJ2-2
DNA: TGTGCCAGCAGCATTAGGGGACTAGCGGGGACCGGGGAGCTGTTTTTT
CDR3: CASSIRGLAGTGELFF

V: TRBV27
size: -
D: TRBD1
J: TRBJ1-2
DNA: TGTGCCAGCAGTTCCTTGGGGACAGGGAGCGGCTACACCTTC
CDR3: CASSSLGTGSGYTF

V: TRBV29-1
size: few
D: -
J: TRBJ2-1
DNA: TGCAGTTACGGCGGGGATACCGCGGCCCCCTACAATGAGCAGTTCTTC
CDR3: CSYGGDTAAPYNEQFF

V: TRBV10-3
size: -
D: -
J: TRBJ1-5
DNA: TGTGCCACCCAGGGGCGAGGATCTTTGTTCGGACAGCCCCAGCATTTT
CDR3: CATQGRGSLFGQPQHF

V: TRBV7-2
size: -
D: -
J: TRBJ1-1
DNA: TGTGCCAGCAGCTTGGGACTTTACACTGAAGCTTTCTTT
CDR3: CASSLGLYTEAFF

V: TRBV15
size: few
D: TRBD1
J: TRBJ2-1
DNA: TGTGCCACCAGCAGCGTGGGACAGGGGGAATATCGCGATGAGCAGTTCTTC
CDR3: CATSSVGQGEYRDEQFF

V: TRBV5-1
size: -
D: -
J: TRBJ1-2
DNA: TGCGCCAGCAGAACGACAGTCACTGAAGGCTACACCTTC
CDR3: CASRTTVTEGYTF

V: TRBV30
size: -
D: -
J: TRBJ2-1
DNA: TGTGCCTGGAGTGTACAGTTAGCGTTCGAGCAGTTCTTC
CDR3: CAWSVQLAFEQFF

V: TRBV5-1
size: -
D: -
J: TRBJ1-5
DNA: TGCGCCAGCAGCCCCGCGGGTAATGGCAATCAGCCCCAGCATTTT
CDR3: CASSPAGNGNQPQHF

V: TRBV6-5
size: few
D: -
J: TRBJ1-1
DNA: TGTGCCAGCAGTTATCGAGGTCTTGAAGCTTTCTTT
CDR3: CASSYRGLEAFF

V: TRBV9
size: -
D: -
J: TRBJ1-6
DNA: TGTGCCAGCAGCGTGACGGGTAGTGTATTGGATTCACCCCTCCACTTT
CDR3: CASSVTGSVLDSPLHF

V: TRBV18
size: -
D: TRBD2
J: TRBJ2-3
DNA: TGTGCCAGCTCCGGACTAGCGGGGGGCCATACAGATACGCAGTATTTT
CDR3: CASSGLAGGHTDTQYF

V: TRBV9
size: -
D: -
J: TRBJ2-3
DNA: TGTGCCAGCAGCCCACGCAGGGACACAGATACGCAGTATTTT
CDR3: CASSPRRDTDTQYF

V: TRBV30
size: -
D: -
J: TRBJ2-2
DNA: TGTGCCTGGAGTGTAACGGGGTGGAACACCGGGGAGCTGTTTTTT
CDR3: CAWSVTGWNTGELFF

V: TRBV28
size: -
D: TRBD1
J: TRBJ2-5
DNA: TGTGCCAGCAGTTCCTCAGAGACAGGGGGAGAGACCCAGTACTTC
CDR3: CASSSSETGGETQYF

V: TRBV7-3
size: -
D: TRBD2
J: TRBJ2-1
DNA: TGTGCCAGCAGCCAGAGCGGGGGCCCCTACAATGAGCAGTTCTTC
CDR3: CASSQSGGPYNEQFF

V: TRBV5-6
size: -
D: TRBD1
J: TRBJ1-4
DNA: TGTGCCAGCAGCACGACAGGGGACGACGAAAAACTGTTTTTT
CDR3: CASSTTGDDEKLFF

V: TRBV5-8
size: -
D: -
J: TRBJ1-2
DNA: TGTGCCAGCAGCTTGGGACAGTCTTACTATGGCTACACCTTC
CDR3: CASSLGQSYYGYTF

V: TRBV4-1
size: once
D: TRBD1
J: TRBJ2-7
DNA: TGCGCCAGCAGCCACATAATAGGACAGGGGAACTACGAGCAGTACTTC
CDR3: CASSHIIGQGNYEQYF

V: TRBV2
size: once
D: TRBD1
J: TRBJ2-3
DNA: TGTGCCAGCATCCGGGACAGAAGCACAGATACGCAGTATTTT
CDR3: CASIRDRSTDTQYF

V: TRBV10-3
size: once
D: -
J: TRBJ2-5
DNA: TGTGCCATCCGGGGGGCGCAACTCGAGACCCAGTACTTC
CDR3: CAIRGAQLETQYF

V: TRBV5-1
size: -
D: TRBD2
J: TRBJ2-3
DNA: TGCGCCAGCAGCTCCGGGACTATCACAGATACGCAGTATTTT
CDR3: CASSSGTITDTQYF

V: TRBV9
size: few
D: -
J: TRBJ1-1
DNA: TGTGCCAGCAGCGTAGGTGGGGCCGTGAACACTGAAGCTTTCTTT
CDR3: CASSVGGAVNTEAFF

V: TRBV29-1
size: -
D: TRBD1
J: TRBJ2-3
DNA: TGCAGCGTTGGGGGGACAGAGCTTCAGGCGTATACGCAGTATTTT
CDR3: CSVGGTELQAYTQYF

V: TRBV19
size: -
D: TRBD1
J: TRBJ2-6
DNA: TGTGCCAGTAGTATAGTCCTCCGACAGGGAAGAAACGTCCTGACTTTC
CDR3: CASSIVLRQGRNVLTF

V: TRBV27
size: -
D: TRBD2
J: TRBJ2-1
DNA: TGTGCCAGCAGTTTATTCCGCGGGGGGGCCCAGTTCTTC
CDR3: CASSLFRGGAQFF

V: TRBV2
size: -
D: -
J: TRBJ2-7
DNA: TGTGCCAGCAGTGGGAGACGAGAGTTCTCCTACGAGCAGTACTTC
CDR3: CASSGRREFSYEQYF

V: TRBV7-2
size: -
D: TRBD1
J: TRBJ1-4
DNA: TGTGCCAGCAGTCAGACTTTGGGACAGTTTGAAAAACTGTTTTTT
CDR3: CASSQTLGQFEKLFF